The 31 T cell receptor beta chains presented below share a single source sample, sequenced in a study of human T cells and chemical hapten exposure. Regarding time point: pre-sensitization, week 0. Treatment reported: therapeutic diphenylcyclopropenone sensitization with weekly scalp DPC. TCRdb processed the RACE reads anew with MiXCR; each CDR3 protein has one entry. The table shows a few hundred thousand distinct CDR3 sequences, with almost 8% occurring only once. The source was whole blood, collected in connection with sensitization to the hapten diphenylcyclopropenone (DPC). Receptors were obtained from a man aged 18 to 29 with alopecia areata. Some clones in this sample may be carry-over from other donors' samples.

This clonotype has only a few counts. The V gene is TRBV11-2, the J gene TRBJ1-2; D not resolved. The V end was cut by 5 bases, the J end by 1 base, with 26 bases between. Germline-derived CDR1 and CDR2 are SGHAT and FQNNGV. The CDR3 has 19 residues. The DNA for the CDR3 is TGTGCCAGCAGCACACCCCGTAGGACGGCGGAAATGAATAACTATGGCTACACCTTC. Amino acids: CASSTPRRTAEMNNYGYTF.

There are a few counts of this clonotype. DNA for the CDR3: TGTGCCAGCAGCTCGGACATCAGGAATGAGCAGTTCTTC. Its translation: CASSSDIRNEQFF. The genes are TRBV7-3 and TRBJ2-1; tentative D call: TRBD1 (5 bases). Germline loops: CDR1 SGHTA, CDR2 FQGTGA. The V and J ends lost 4 bases and 7 bases respectively, with 11 bases between them. The CDR3 has 13 residues.

This clonotype was seen many times. The CDR3 nucleotides read TGCAGTGCTAGTTGGGGACAGGGCGACAATGAGCAGTTCTTC. It specifies CSASWGQGDNEQFF. This chain connects TRBV20-1 to TRBJ2-1; 9 bases fit TRBD1. CDR1 DFQATT and CDR2 SNEGSKA come from the germline V gene (reference sequence). V was clipped by 3 bases and J by 5 bases; unmatched bases: 5. The CDR3 extends over 14 amino acids.

The chain couples TRBV18 to TRBJ1-4; TRBD1 aligns across 8 bases. V was clipped by 3 bases and J by 4 bases; unmatched bases: 10. Per germline, CDR1 KGHSH and CDR2 LQKENI. This CDR3 spans 17 amino acids. CDR3 DNA: TGTGCCAGCTCACCCAACCGGAGGACAGGGAATAATGAAAAACTGTTTTTT. As protein: CASSPNRRTGNNEKLFF.

The chain employs TRBV3-1 and TRBJ2-7; D may correspond to TRBD1 or TRBD2 (5 bases each). The V end lost 1 base, the J end lost 3 bases, and 7 bases lay between the germline ends. Germline V lookup: CDR1 LGHDT, CDR2 YNNKEL (reference sequence). This CDR3 comprises 13 residues. The CDR3 is CASSQGDGYEQYV. DNA of the CDR3: TGTGCCAGCAGCCAAGGGGACGGCTACGAGCAGTACGTC.

This clonotype was counted a few times. CDR3 DNA sequence: TGCAGCGTTCGGGACTCCCCCAGGGACAATGAGCAGTTCTTC. Translating gives CSVRDSPRDNEQFF. This chain links TRBV29-1 with TRBJ2-1, with TRBD2 as a possible D gene (6 bases). This CDR3 spans 14 amino acids. Trimming stripped 5 bases from V and 5 bases from J, with 16 bases between. CDR1 is SQVTM, CDR2 ANQGSEA, per germline.

The J gene is TRBJ2-6, the V gene TRBV2, with D maybe TRBD2 (5 bases). V lost 5 bases and J lost 4, with 15 bases in between. The CDR3 sequence is 16 residues long. CDR1 is SNHLY and CDR2 is FYNNEI in the germline V gene. CDR3 nucleotides: TGTGCCAGCAGTCGCGGACGCTCGGGAGGGGCCAACGTCCTGACTTTC. This encodes CASSRGRSGGANVLTF.

This clonotype was counted between two and nine times. This sequence joins TRBV28 and TRBJ2-7; 10 bases line up with TRBD1. CDR1 is MDHEN and CDR2 is SYDVKM in the germline V gene. V was pared by 4 bases and J by 5 bases, with 14 bases of the junction left unmatched. There are 17 residues in the CDR3. CDR3 coding DNA: TGTGCCAGCAGTTCCACCGGGACAGGGGCGCTCCGCCACGAGCAGTACGTC. It encodes CASSSTGTGALRHEQYV.

Ten or more counts support this clonotype. The chain uses TRBV27 and TRBJ2-7; unclear D gene. V was cut by 4 bases and J by 3 bases, with 10 bases left in between. Per germline, CDR1 MNHEY and CDR2 SMNVEV (reference sequence). The length of the CDR3 is 13 residues. CDR3 bases: TGTGCCAGCAGTTGGGCACCCGGCTACGAGCAGTACTTC. Residues: CASSWAPGYEQYF.

The gene calls are TRBV6-2 or TRBV6-3 and TRBJ2-7; D is perhaps TRBD1 (5 bases). The CDR3 covers 11 residues. Germline CDR1 and CDR2: MNHEY and SVGEGT. V was pared by 6 bases and J by 7 bases, with 10 bases between. The CDR3: CASRQGGEQYF. CDR3 nucleotide sequence: TGTGCCAGCAGGCAGGGTGGGGAGCAGTACTTC.

The chain combines TRBV11-2 with TRBJ2-1; possible D gene TRBD2, 7 bases. This CDR3 is built from 15 residues. Germline V lookup: CDR1 SGHAT, CDR2 FQNNGV. The V end was cut by 6 bases, the J end by 12 bases, with 24 bases between. DNA for the CDR3: TGTGCCAGCAGGACTCTAGGGGGGGCGAGTCCGGGGCAGTTCTTC. This sequence encodes CASRTLGGASPGQFF.

In its sample, this clonotype was seen a few times. The CDR3 nucleotides are TGTGCCAGCAGGCAATGGACAGGGCTAAATTCCGGGGAGCTGTTTTTT. It encodes CASRQWTGLNSGELFF. The gene calls are TRBV28 and TRBJ2-2, with 8 bases that match TRBD1. There are 16 residues in the CDR3. Trimming at V came to 6 bases and at J to 6 bases, leaving 12 bases not matched to a gene. Germline CDR1 and CDR2: MDHEN and SYDVKM.

Only a few counts were recorded for this clonotype. This chain connects TRBV28 to TRBJ2-5; 11 positions agree with TRBD2. Trimming cost V 6 bases and J 4 bases; bases outside gene matches: 10. CDR3 length: 16 amino acids. Looked up from germline, CDR1 is MDHEN and CDR2 is SYDVKM. The CDR3 reads CASRTAGLAERETQYF. The CDR3 region has the DNA TGTGCCAGCAGGACCGCGGGACTAGCGGAACGAGAGACCCAGTACTTC.

This clonotype was observed many times. J is TRBJ1-2 and V is TRBV4-3; no firm D call. CDR3 length: 15 amino acids. Trimming stripped 1 base from V and 3 bases from J, with 12 bases between. The germline CDR1 and CDR2 sequences are LGHNA and YSLEER. CDR3 in DNA: TGCGCCAGCAGCCAAGCACGGTTATTAGACTATGGCTACACCTTC. Protein sequence: CASSQARLLDYGYTF.

This clonotype was seen only a few times. V usage is TRBV6-5 and J usage is TRBJ2-7; D call uncertain. With 6 bases removed from V and 2 bases from J, the gap between germline ends came to 14 bases. Germline CDR1 MNHEY, CDR2 SVGAGI. There are 14 residues in the CDR3. In DNA, the CDR3 is TGTGCCAGCAGCCCGGAGCCATACGCCTACGAGCAGTACTTC. This translates into CASSPEPYAYEQYF.

This clonotype appeared a few times. The V call is TRBV4-1, the J call TRBJ2-7; perhaps TRBD1 as D (6 bases). The germline V gene has CDR1 MGHRA and CDR2 YSYEKL. V was shortened by 1 base and J by 12 bases, with 16 bases between the two germline ends. This CDR3 region has 13 residues. The DNA of the CDR3 is TGCGCCAGCAGCCAAGTCGGGACAAAGAAGTTGTACGTC. It translates to CASSQVGTKKLYV.

The chain joins TRBV20-1 to TRBJ2-3, with a weak D call TRBD2 (5 bases). Trimming pared 6 bases from V and 4 bases from J, leaving 17 bases between. Germline V gives CDR1 DFQATT, CDR2 SNEGSKA (reference sequence). The CDR3 has 14 residues. The CDR3 coding sequence is TGCAGTGCCGAGCTAGGTGAGAGGGCAGATACGCAGTATTTT. Residues: CSAELGERADTQYF.

The table lists this clonotype with a few counts. This rearrangement joins TRBV29-1 to TRBJ1-2; D is unresolved. The V gene's germline CDR1 is SQVTM and CDR2 ANQGSEA. The V end was cut by 1 base, the J end by 3 bases, with 9 bases between. This CDR3 is built from 13 residues. CDR3 nucleotide sequence: TGCAGCGTTGAAGTCGTCAGTTACTATGGCTACACCTTC. Translated, it gives CSVEVVSYYGYTF. Filled out from reference TRBV29-1 and TRBJ1-2, the complete variable domain reads SAVISQKPSRDICQRGTSLTIQCQVDSQVTMMFWYRQQPGQSLTLIATANQGSEATYESGFVIDKFPISRPNLTFSTLTVSNMSPEDSSIYLCSVEVVSYYGYTFGSGTRLTVV.

This clonotype was counted between two and nine times. The chain couples TRBV4-2 to TRBJ1-3; D uncertain. Germline V gene data show CDR1 as LGHNA and CDR2 as YNFKEQ. V lost 4 bases, J lost 3 bases, and 13 bases lay in between. CDR3 length: 15 residues. CDR3 region: CASSPRTDVGNTIYF. In nucleotides, the CDR3 is TGTGCCAGCAGCCCACGGACGGACGTTGGAAACACCATATATTTT.

This clonotype was counted a few times. The DNA of the CDR3 is TGTGCCAGCAGTGAGAAGGGGAACCAAGAGACCCAGTACTTC. This translates into CASSEKGNQETQYF. The rearrangement uses TRBV6-4 and TRBJ2-5; tentative D call: TRBD1 (5 bases). This CDR3 is built from 14 residues. CDR1 MRHNA and CDR2 SNTAGT come from the germline V gene. The V end lost 3 bases, the J end lost 0 bases, and 8 bases lay between the germline ends.

This clonotype was detected a few times. The genes are TRBV12-3 or TRBV12-4 and TRBJ1-1; D remains unclear. V lost 3 bases and J 5 bases, leaving 25 bases between the germline ends. CDR3 size: 18 residues. The CDR3 reads CASSFPPGPAPRETEAFF. The DNA for the CDR3 is TGTGCCAGCAGTTTCCCACCGGGCCCCGCACCAAGGGAAACTGAAGCTTTCTTT.

This clonotype has at least ten counts. This sequence joins TRBV7-9 and TRBJ2-6; D is uncertain. The CDR3 is made up of 12 amino acids. The germline gives CDR1 SEHNR, CDR2 FQNEAQ (reference sequence). V lost 11 bases to trimming and J lost 0 bases, with 5 bases between them. This CDR3 reads CAFGSGANVLTF. The CDR3 nucleotides are TGTGCCTTTGGCTCTGGGGCCAACGTCCTGACTTTC.

This clonotype appeared a few times. The chain is built from TRBV7-9 and TRBJ2-2, with 7 bases matching TRBD1. The CDR3 loop spans 15 amino acids. Germline V gives CDR1 SEHNR, CDR2 FQNEAQ (reference sequence). Losses at the gene ends were 5 bases for V and 0 bases for J; bases not matched to a gene: 3. The CDR3 bases are TGTGCCAGCAGCCCGGACAGGTCGAACACCGGGGAGCTGTTTTTT. Encoded protein: CASSPDRSNTGELFF.

This clonotype was recorded at least ten times. V gene TRBV29-1 combines with J gene TRBJ1-1, with D hard to call. V was pared by 7 bases and J by 0 bases, with 6 bases between. CDR1 SQVTM and CDR2 ANQGSEA come from the germline V gene. This CDR3 has 11 amino acids. The CDR3 sequence: CSAELNTEAFF. The DNA for the CDR3 is TGCAGCGCCGAGCTGAACACTGAAGCTTTCTTT. The full variable domain, its missing parts supplied by reference TRBV29-1 and TRBJ1-1, is SAVISQKPSRDICQRGTSLTIQCQVDSQVTMMFWYRQQPGQSLTLIATANQGSEATYESGFVIDKFPISRPNLTFSTLTVSNMSPEDSSIYLCSAELNTEAFFGQGTRLTVV.

This clonotype was seen only a few times. The chain is built from TRBV5-6 and TRBJ2-3, with TRBD1 as a possible D gene (6 bases). Deletions cut 3 bases from V and 8 bases from J, with 16 bases between. Germline V gene data show CDR1 as SGHDT and CDR2 as YYEEEE. The CDR3 is 14 amino acids. The CDR3 is CASSSAIQGVTQYF. For the CDR3, the DNA is TGTGCCAGCAGCTCCGCGATACAGGGCGTTACGCAGTATTTT.

This clonotype was seen only once. The gene calls are TRBV7-8 and TRBJ2-2; possible D gene TRBD1, 6 bases. Per the germline V gene, CDR1 is SGHVS and CDR2 is FQNEAQ. Trimming took 5 bases from V and 6 from J, leaving 19 bases between them. The CDR3 covers 16 residues. DNA for the CDR3: TGTGCCAGCAGCGAATTACAGGGACCTAGAGCCGGGGAGCTGTTTTTT. This translates into CASSELQGPRAGELFF.

V gene TRBV7-2 combines with J gene TRBJ1-6; 8 positions match TRBD1. V shed 5 bases, J shed 6 bases, and the junction held 6 bases outside the gene matches. The germline CDR1 and CDR2 sequences are SGHTA and FQGNSA. This CDR3 has 15 residues. As DNA, the CDR3 is TGTGCCAGCAGCGGACGACAGGGGCGTAATTCACCCCTCCACTTT. It codes for CASSGRQGRNSPLHF. The complete variable domain, with remaining parts taken from reference TRBV7-2 and TRBJ1-6, reads GAGVSQSPSNKVTEKGKDVELRCDPISGHTALYWYRQSLGQGLEFLIYFQGNSAPDKSGLPSDRFSAERTGGSVSTLTIQRTQQEDSAVYLCASSGRQGRNSPLHFGNGTRLTVT.

This clonotype was found many times. The DNA of the CDR3 is TGCGCCAGCAGCTTGGGGGGAGGCAATCAGCCCCAGCATTTT. Protein: CASSLGGGNQPQHF. The chain combines TRBV5-1 with TRBJ1-5; D is ambiguous. Germline V gives CDR1 SGHRS, CDR2 YFSETQ. The CDR3 is 14 residues long. Trimming removed 0 bases from V and 2 bases from J, with 6 bases in between.

This clonotype was recorded a few times. The rearrangement uses TRBV29-1 and TRBJ1-2; 7 bases agree with TRBD1. Looked up from germline, CDR1 is SQVTM and CDR2 is ANQGSEA. The CDR3 has 13 residues. Trimming removed 7 bases from V and 5 bases from J; junction bases left unmatched: 10. This CDR3 reads CSAGTNRGYGYTF. The CDR3, as DNA: TGCAGCGCTGGGACAAACAGGGGATATGGCTACACCTTC.

The J gene is TRBJ1-1, the V gene TRBV7-9, with a possible D match to TRBD1 (5 bases). Germline loops: CDR1 SEHNR, CDR2 FQNEAQ (reference sequence). This CDR3 has 17 amino acids. Trimming took 1 base from V and 0 from J, leaving 15 bases between them. CDR3 region: CASSLGQGGRMNTEAFF. The CDR3 nucleotides read TGTGCCAGCAGCTTAGGTCAGGGTGGAAGGATGAACACTGAAGCTTTCTTT.

This chain links TRBV28 with TRBJ2-7; 7 bases are shared with TRBD1. After removal of 7 bases from V and 3 bases from J, the junction contained 12 bases not matched to a gene. This CDR3 is built from 15 residues. CDR1 is MDHEN and CDR2 is SYDVKM in the germline V gene. The CDR3 DNA reads TGTGCCAGCACAAGGAAAGGACAGGAGGTCTACGAGCAGTACTTC. Its translation is CASTRKGQEVYEQYF.